The T cell receptor (beta chain) under discussion was sequenced for a study of T cells after yellow fever vaccination. Looking at the study overall: Where fractions had low cell numbers, libraries were prepared from them with the SMART-Seq v4 Ultra Low Input RNA kit. Study-level points and caveats: Weaker in magnitude, the secondary response showed a faster peak on day 5 versus 15. There was a small share of clonotypes that showed up in both the CD4 and CD8 compartments.

In its sample, this clonotype was seen a few times. Antigen unknown. 5'RACE template switching produced TCR cDNA carrying a universal primer site and UMIs. MiXCR, run by TCRdb on the 5' RACE reads, gives a single entry per CDR3 protein. Of about 430,000 distinct CDR3 sequences in the sample, about 17% were seen once. V was clipped by 0 bases and J by 7 bases, with 13 bases between them. CDR1 and CDR2 from the germline V gene are SGHRS and YFSETQ. The CDR3 is made up of 15 amino acids. The specimen comprised PBMCs, sampled before the yellow fever booster vaccination. This chain joins TRBV5-1 and TRBJ1-4; tentatively, D is TRBD1 (5 bases). This TCR came from a man younger than 35 who received the YFV17D yellow fever vaccine. Here the CDR3 reads CASSLDTGRGEKLFF. CDR3 coding DNA: TGCGCCAGCAGCTTGGATACAGGTCGAGGTGAAAAACTGTTTTTT.